Listed below are T cell receptor beta chains from one sample, sequenced in a study of PD-L1 blockade in urothelial cancer. Assay: immunoSEQ multiplex PCR; the TCRdb copy retains only in-frame clones and omits some. Of about 87,000 clones listed, roughly 84% were seen once; the top ten hold around 1.9%. The material was PBMCs, obtained around atezolizumab (anti-PD-L1) treatment. These receptors all stem from a man aged 60-69 years with urothelial cancer. Each CDR3 is given with its conserved first and last residue. A D gene is named only where the DNA matches it firmly. Only some rows state a clone size, as once, few, many or a class for expanded clones.

D gene: NA; V gene: TRBV5-1; J gene: TRBJ1-3; clone size: NA; CDR3 DNA: TGCGCCAGCAGCTTGGGTTCGACAGGCTCTGGAAACACCATATATTTT; CDR3 protein: CASSLGSTGSGNTIYF
D gene: TRBD1; V gene: TRBV5-1; J gene: TRBJ2-7; clone size: NA; CDR3 DNA: TGCGCCAGCAGCCACTATGGGACAGAGAGCTCCTACGAGCAGTACTTC; CDR3 protein: CASSHYGTESSYEQYF
D gene: NA; V gene: TRBV7-9; J gene: TRBJ2-5; clone size: few; CDR3 DNA: TGTGCCAGCAGCTTAGGGTCTAGCAGTCAAGAGACCCAGTACTTC; CDR3 protein: CASSLGSSSQETQYF
D gene: NA; V gene: TRBV11-3; J gene: TRBJ2-2; clone size: once; CDR3 DNA: TGTGCCAGCAGCTTGTCGGGGGGCCCAGCCGGGGAGCTGTTTTTT; CDR3 protein: CASSLSGGPAGELFF
D gene: TRBD2; V gene: TRBV4-1; J gene: TRBJ2-3; clone size: NA; CDR3 DNA: TGCGCCAGCAGCCAAGGGGGAATAGCGGGGGGAAGTTGGGATACGCAGTATTTT; CDR3 protein: CASSQGGIAGGSWDTQYF
D gene: TRBD1; V gene: TRBV4-2; J gene: TRBJ2-6; clone size: NA; CDR3 DNA: TGTGCCAGTAACAGGGGGTGGCAGGGGAACTCTGGGGCCAACGTCCTGACTTTC; CDR3 protein: CASNRGWQGNSGANVLTF
D gene: TRBD1; V gene: TRBV28; J gene: TRBJ1-1; clone size: NA; CDR3 DNA: TGTGCCAGCAGACGACAGGGGGGCTTTGAAGCTTTCTTT; CDR3 protein: CASRRQGGFEAFF
D gene: NA; V gene: TRBV7-3; J gene: TRBJ2-6; clone size: NA; CDR3 DNA: TGTGCCAGCAGCTTAAACCCTGAACACTCTGGGGCCAACGTCCTGACTTTC; CDR3 protein: CASSLNPEHSGANVLTF
D gene: TRBD2; V gene: TRBV7-8; J gene: TRBJ2-7; clone size: NA; CDR3 DNA: TGTGCCAGCAGCTTCCTAGCGGGAACCTCCTACGAGCAGTACTTC; CDR3 protein: CASSFLAGTSYEQYF
D gene: NA; V gene: TRBV9; J gene: TRBJ1-4; clone size: NA; CDR3 DNA: TGTGCCAGCAGCGACGGGTCAAAGGATGGAAAACTGTTTTTT; CDR3 protein: CASSDGSKDGKLFF
D gene: NA; V gene: TRBV11-1; J gene: TRBJ2-1; clone size: NA; CDR3 DNA: TGTGCCAGCAGCTTAGGGCTCAACAATGAGCAGTTCTTC; CDR3 protein: CASSLGLNNEQFF
D gene: NA; V gene: TRBV28; J gene: TRBJ2-1; clone size: NA; CDR3 DNA: TGTGCCAGCAGTTCCCGGCGGGGTCGCAATGAGCAGTTCTTC; CDR3 protein: CASSSRRGRNEQFF
D gene: TRBD2; V gene: TRBV4-1; J gene: TRBJ2-5; clone size: NA; CDR3 DNA: TGCGCCAGCAGCCAAGATATGTGGGGGGGAACGGGGACCCAGTACTTC; CDR3 protein: CASSQDMWGGTGTQYF
D gene: NA; V gene: TRBV9; J gene: TRBJ2-2; clone size: NA; CDR3 DNA: TGTGCCAGCAGCCCCGTAGACACAAACACCGGGGAGCTGTTTTTT; CDR3 protein: CASSPVDTNTGELFF
D gene: NA; V gene: TRBV6-5; J gene: TRBJ1-1; clone size: NA; CDR3 DNA: TGTGCCAGCAGTTACTCCGGGTTGGGCACTGAAGCTTTCTTT; CDR3 protein: CASSYSGLGTEAFF
D gene: NA; V gene: TRBV19; J gene: TRBJ2-7; clone size: NA; CDR3 DNA: TGTGCCAGTAGTATAGAAGCAGGGCCTACCTACGAGCAGTACTTC; CDR3 protein: CASSIEAGPTYEQYF
D gene: TRBD1; V gene: TRBV10-3; J gene: TRBJ1-5; clone size: few; CDR3 DNA: TGTGCCATCAGCCCTACAGGGGGCAATCAGCCCCAGCATTTT; CDR3 protein: CAISPTGGNQPQHF
D gene: TRBD2; V gene: TRBV11-2; J gene: TRBJ2-3; clone size: NA; CDR3 DNA: TGTGCCAGCAGCTTTGGACTAGCGGAAGGAAGCACAGATACGCAGTATTTT; CDR3 protein: CASSFGLAEGSTDTQYF
D gene: TRBD1; V gene: TRBV5-5; J gene: TRBJ1-5; clone size: NA; CDR3 DNA: TGTGCCAGCAGCCTGACAGGGGAACAGCCCCAGCATTTT; CDR3 protein: CASSLTGEQPQHF
D gene: NA; V gene: TRBV5-1; J gene: TRBJ2-1; clone size: NA; CDR3 DNA: TGCGCCAGCAGCTTGGTACCAGACAATGAGCAGTTCTTC; CDR3 protein: CASSLVPDNEQFF
D gene: TRBD2; V gene: TRBV28; J gene: TRBJ2-3; clone size: once; CDR3 DNA: TGTGCCAGCAGTCCTTTTATGCGGGAGGACTCTCACACAGATACGCAGTATTTT; CDR3 protein: CASSPFMREDSHTDTQYF
D gene: TRBD2; V gene: TRBV7-8; J gene: TRBJ2-2; clone size: NA; CDR3 DNA: TGTGCCAGCAGCTTAGACGTAACGGCTAGCGGCGAGATATTT; CDR3 protein: CASSLDVTASGEIF
D gene: TRBD2; V gene: TRBV5-4; J gene: TRBJ2-1; clone size: NA; CDR3 DNA: TGTGCCAGCAGCTTGGTATCGGGACTAGTTTACAATGAGCAGTTCTTC; CDR3 protein: CASSLVSGLVYNEQFF
D gene: TRBD2; V gene: TRBV9; J gene: TRBJ2-7; clone size: NA; CDR3 DNA: TGTGCCAGCAGCGTAGGTCTTAGCGGGGGGTCGATCCAAGGGTACGAGCAGTACTTC; CDR3 protein: CASSVGLSGGSIQGYEQYF
D gene: NA; V gene: TRBV9; J gene: TRBJ2-7; clone size: NA; CDR3 DNA: TGTGCCAGCAGCGTAGCATACGGGAGCTCCTACGAGCAGTACTTC; CDR3 protein: CASSVAYGSSYEQYF
D gene: TRBD1; V gene: TRBV7-3; J gene: TRBJ2-7; clone size: NA; CDR3 DNA: TGTGCCAGCAGCTCCAACCGGCGACAGGGATTCTCCTACGAGCAGTACTTC; CDR3 protein: CASSSNRRQGFSYEQYF
D gene: NA; V gene: TRBV5-8; J gene: TRBJ1-2; clone size: NA; CDR3 DNA: TGTGCCAGCAGCCTACTTTCGGGGAGCTATGGCTACACCTTC; CDR3 protein: CASSLLSGSYGYTF
D gene: NA; V gene: TRBV5-6; J gene: TRBJ1-1; clone size: NA; CDR3 DNA: TGTGCCAGCAGTTCAGGGGTTGGAGCTAGGAACACTGAAGCTTTCTTT; CDR3 protein: CASSSGVGARNTEAFF
D gene: TRBD1; V gene: TRBV9; J gene: TRBJ1-6; clone size: NA; CDR3 DNA: TGTGCCAGCAGCGTAGACGGGGACAGCTTTTCACCCCTCCACTTT; CDR3 protein: CASSVDGDSFSPLHF
D gene: NA; V gene: TRBV5-8; J gene: TRBJ2-6; clone size: NA; CDR3 DNA: TGTGCCAGCAGCTTGGCCAGGTCTGGGGCCAACGTCCTGACTTTC; CDR3 protein: CASSLARSGANVLTF
D gene: TRBD2; V gene: TRBV28; J gene: TRBJ2-3; clone size: NA; CDR3 DNA: TGTGCCAGCAGTACGACCCTGGGACTAGCGGACACAGATACGCAGTATTTT; CDR3 protein: CASSTTLGLADTDTQYF
D gene: TRBD1; V gene: TRBV6-1; J gene: TRBJ1-3; clone size: NA; CDR3 DNA: TGTGCCAGCAGTGAATTTAGGGGGCTTGGAAACACCATATATTTT; CDR3 protein: CASSEFRGLGNTIYF
D gene: NA; V gene: TRBV28; J gene: TRBJ1-2; clone size: NA; CDR3 DNA: TGTGCCAGCAGTTTTGGGGCAGGGAACTATGGCTACACCTTC; CDR3 protein: CASSFGAGNYGYTF
D gene: NA; V gene: TRBV29-1; J gene: TRBJ1-2; clone size: NA; CDR3 DNA: TGCAGCGTTGAAACAGCGGCAGTCAACTATGGCTACACCTTC; CDR3 protein: CSVETAAVNYGYTF
D gene: NA; V gene: TRBV7-2; J gene: TRBJ1-3; clone size: NA; CDR3 DNA: TGTGCCAGCAGCTCCGGAGTTGGTGGAAACACCATATATTTT; CDR3 protein: CASSSGVGGNTIYF
D gene: TRBD1; V gene: TRBV10-1; J gene: TRBJ2-7; clone size: NA; CDR3 DNA: TGCGCCAGCAGTGAGTCGAGGGGACAGGGGTGGAGCGAGCAGTACTTC; CDR3 protein: CASSESRGQGWSEQYF
D gene: TRBD1; V gene: TRBV5-5; J gene: TRBJ2-6; clone size: NA; CDR3 DNA: TGTGCCAGCAGCTTGGCCGGGACAGGGGGCCTTGGGGCCAACGTCCTGACTTTC; CDR3 protein: CASSLAGTGGLGANVLTF
D gene: TRBD2; V gene: TRBV11-2; J gene: TRBJ2-7; clone size: NA; CDR3 DNA: TGTGCCAGCAGCTTAGATCACGGGGGGGAGTTCGAGCAGTACTTC; CDR3 protein: CASSLDHGGEFEQYF
D gene: NA; V gene: TRBV5-1; J gene: TRBJ2-3; clone size: NA; CDR3 DNA: TGCGCCAGCAGCTTGTCCGCAGATACGCAGTATTTT; CDR3 protein: CASSLSADTQYF